This TCR beta chain was captured in a study of cytotoxic CD8 clonotypes in ibrutinib-treated CLL. The protocol was immunoSEQ multiplex PCR, while the TCRdb copy is restricted to in-frame clones and leaves out a portion. The sample carries 130,000 or so clones, roughly 85% recorded once. The CDR3 contains 14 residues. The J segment lost 3 bases and the V segment lost 6 bases, leaving 8 bases of the junction unmatched. CDR1 MDHEN and CDR2 SYDVKM come from the germline V gene. The input for sequencing was PBMCs, taken after 24 months of ibrutinib treatment. The rearrangement joins TRBV28 to TRBJ2-7; 7 bases align to TRBD1. This clonotype was sampled from a human donor with chronic lymphocytic leukemia. This CDR3 is CASSRDSGGYEQYF. The CDR3, as DNA: TGTGCCAGCAGCAGGGACAGCGGCGGCTACGAGCAGTACTTC. The entire variable domain, with the rest obtained from reference TRBV28 and TRBJ2-7, is as follows: DVKVTQSSRYLVKRTGEKVFLECVQDMDHENMFWYRQDPGLGLRLIYFSYDVKMKEKGDIPEGYSVSREKKERFSLILESASTNQTSMYLCASSRDSGGYEQYFGPGTRLTVT.